This TCR beta chain originates from a study of shared clonotypes between healthy human individuals (dated by TCRdb to the early 2020s). In the study overall: The cohort included a few men and a couple of women between 18 and 49 years of age. To estimate repertoire size and how much clonotypes are shared between individuals, the study performed deep sequencing of blood TCR repertoires from roughly five healthy adults. To increase sequencing depth and limit assay-specific biases, TCR repertoire library preparation and sequencing were carried out by different laboratories using diverse techniques. Each donor's leukapheresis produced roughly between about 0.9 and 9.5 billion PBMCs. General study outcomes and caveats: Sampling was limited to blood, and TCR repertoires in tissue likely differ from TCR repertoires in blood. Based on pairwise subsampling, the degree of clonotype sharing among donors was expected to be affected by sequencing depth. Because the study included a small number of donors, the genetic and exposure-history diversity represented was limited.

The germline V gene gives CDR1 as SGDLS and CDR2 as YYNGEE. At the junction V is shortened by 4 bases and J by 2 bases, with 10 bases in between. The CDR3 runs 14 amino acids, cysteine and phenylalanine included. Of all the DNA, just the CDR3 is kept, 42 bases in frame from base 1. The donors were healthy, HIV-negative adults with no recently reported acute infections or vaccinations. Only Caucasian adults living in Nashville, Tennessee, USA were represented among the donors. In the unsorted samples, 87 million or so PBMCs were counted, and genomic DNA was extracted using the QIAamp DNA Blood Mini kit. After blood collection by leukapheresis, PBMCs were isolated using Ficoll-Histopaque density gradient centrifugation and then cryopreserved in the vapor phase of liquid nitrogen. To note about this clone: Its cognate antigen has yet to be identified. No base quality information exists; no much larger clone differs at one position.

Using the deep immunoSEQ assay, multiplex PCR amplified TCR CDR3 regions from genomic DNA. Extracted genomic DNA from each cell subset was distributed evenly across all wells of several immunoSEQ 96-well plates, and each plate was treated as a replicate. For unsorted PBMC, approximately 0.3 ug of genomic DNA, equivalent to tens of thousands of T cell genomes, went into each replicate PCR. Genomic DNA from unsorted PBMC was sequenced over ten immunoSEQ deep assay plates. The purified libraries were quantified using a Qubit 3.0 fluorometer, sized with a Bioanalyzer 2100, and then quantified again using the KAPA Library Quantification kit. Every immunoSEQ 96-well plate was sequenced on a separate single-read 150-cycle Illumina NextSeq 550 flow cell. In the source study's methods: Because the immunoSEQ output held only junctional sequences and lacked quality scores, the filtering could not match the filtering applied to full-length reads. Sequences were annotated with PyIR, a Python wrapper for IgBLAST v1.9, and V/J genes and CDR3 were assigned using IMGT germline references. Reads were filtered out if the reads had weak V/J assignments (E-value above 1e-6), no CDR3, stop codons, out-of-frame junctions, or ambiguous translated residues. A V3J clonotype was defined by an identical inferred V gene, J gene, and CDR3 amino acid sequence. The percentage overlap between two repertoires was calculated by dividing the number of shared unique clonotypes by the size of the smaller repertoire. RTK rarefaction, the Chao1 estimator, and Recon v2.1 estimates of unobserved clonotypes were used to assess repertoire richness. The source is immuneACCESS, and TCRdb retained only in-frame sequences with V and J called. Part of the clones is not carried over; for the studies checked, unresolved V genes explain less than half of this, and the remainder is unexplained. V, J and clone size reflect that table, while D and trimming were determined from the DNA. In this sample the table shows roughly 500,000 clones, approximately 80% of which occur a single time. The top ten clones comprise 12% of the sample.

The chain joins TRBV9 to TRBJ2-1; TRBD1 is perhaps the D gene, given 5 matching bases. The material sequenced was PBMCs. The TCR originated in a woman in her thirties or forties in good health. Some clones in this sample may be carry-over from other donors' samples. The CDR3 reads as follows: CASSKGLTYNEQFF. In nucleotide form, the sequence is TGTGCCAGCAGCAAGGGGCTAACCTACAATGAGCAGTTCTTC.